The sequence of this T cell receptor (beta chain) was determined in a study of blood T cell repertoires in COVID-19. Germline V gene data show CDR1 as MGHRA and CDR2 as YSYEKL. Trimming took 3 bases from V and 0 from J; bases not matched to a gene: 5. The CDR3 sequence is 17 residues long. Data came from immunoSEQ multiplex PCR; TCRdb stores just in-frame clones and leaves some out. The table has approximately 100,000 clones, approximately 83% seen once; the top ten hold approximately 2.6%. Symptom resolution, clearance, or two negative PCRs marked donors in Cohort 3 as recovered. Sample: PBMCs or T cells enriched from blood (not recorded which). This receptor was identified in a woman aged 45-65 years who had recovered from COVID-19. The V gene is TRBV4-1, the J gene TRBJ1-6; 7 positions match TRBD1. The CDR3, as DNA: TGCGCCAGCAGCCAGAGACAGGGAATCTCCTATAATTCACCCCTCCACTTT. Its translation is CASSQRQGISYNSPLHF.